This T cell receptor beta chain was sequenced for a study of cytomegalovirus exposure and HLA in healthy donors. Points from the study as a whole: Later analysis placed DRB1 highest and HLA-C lowest in TCR association rates, which differed by HLA locus.

The V gene lost 3 bases and the J gene lost 2 bases, with 11 bases spanning the gap. From germline, CDR1 is MGHRA and CDR2 YSYEKL. The CDR3 totals 15 residues. Each of the donors was a healthy bone marrow donor. With regard to this clone: Its antigen is still unknown.

Both 60 Vbeta primers and 13 Jbeta primers went into the PCR. Assay used: immunoSEQ multiplex PCR; TCRdb lists only in-frame clones, some missing. The data show about 200,000 clones, with roughly 77% seen just once and approximately 0.36% held by the top ten. Specimen: PBMCs. The chain has TRBV4-1 and TRBJ2-1; TRBD1 might be the D (6 bases). The receptor was derived from a male donor in good health and CMV-seropositive. CDR3 protein: CASSQSRGPYNEQFF. As DNA, the CDR3 is TGCGCCAGCAGCCAGAGCAGGGGACCCTACAATGAGCAGTTCTTC.